This entry concerns a single T cell receptor (beta chain). The table lists this clonotype with many counts. Its antigen specificity is not known. Base qualities are not recorded, but no much larger clone differs from it by a single base. The data originate from a study of identical twins (dated by TCRdb to the mid-2010s). With regard to the full study: The study deep-sequenced TCR alpha and beta repertoires from monozygotic twins, unrelated adults of various ages and cord blood to test whether fetal clonotypes persist. To rule out contamination, replicate twin experiments were performed at different times with different library preparation protocols.

What the authors observed across the whole study: Out-of-frame TCR alpha sharing in monozygotic twins was systematically underestimated by recombination models, whereas sharing between unrelated individuals was in agreement with the recombination models. Fewer insertions were carried by abundant cord blood beta clonotypes; a weaker similar trend was observed in young adult naive repertoires, while no such trend was observed in memory repertoires. Compared with coincidental sharing between unrelated individuals, an excess of low generation-probability sequences was observed among out-of-frame TCR alpha sequences shared between twins. A weaker excess of twin sharing was found in beta out-of-frame sequences because the signal-to-noise ratio was lowered by fewer shared sequences. Invariant T cells such as MAIT and iNKT could partly confound zero-insertion analyses, though diverse VJ usage argued against this for most clonotypes. Because the same donors could not be followed over many years, the conclusions depended on cross-sectional statistical analysis.

Preparation of the library involved 5' RACE. TCRdb names Illumina HiSeq 2000 as the instrument used. A universal primer binding site was added through template switching, and the final cDNA carried a unique molecular identifier so that TCR cDNA molecules could be counted accurately. First-strand cDNA for TCR alpha and beta chains was synthesized from specific primers in the conserved constant-segment region. To control for contamination, every cDNA library carried two barcodes: a SMART-Mk sample barcode plus Illumina barcodes. TruSeq adapter sequences and Illumina sample barcodes were added in two successive PCR steps. The Illumina HiSeq platform was used with custom primers to sequence TCR alpha and beta cDNA libraries. The published analysis was carried out like this. Unique molecular identifiers were extracted from raw reads with MiGEC, and CDR3 positions were determined with MiXCR. For each individual, recombination models were inferred using an EM algorithm with the repgenHMM and IGoR tools. Shared clonotypes were analyzed with the tcR package in R, and sharing was normalized by the product of cloneset sizes. To study raw recombination without the effects of thymic and clonal selection, out-of-frame nonproductive sequences were analyzed. Starting from the raw public reads, TCRdb applied fastp trimming at Q25, assembled clones with MiXCR and retained in-frame beta chains. Each CDR3 protein appears once, grouped with its most common genes and DNA. TCRdb, not the authors, supplied the V and J calls. The sample table contains 100,000 to 110,000 distinct CDR3 sequences; only one count was recorded for less than 6.5% of them. The ten largest account for approximately 12% of the sample.

Only healthy Caucasian donors were included. Miltenyi CD45RO+ enrichment and human naive T-cell isolation kits were used to isolate memory (CD45RO+) and naive T cells from PBMC. V gives up 5 bases and J gives up 4 bases, and the segment between their germline ends measures 12 bases. The CDR3 contains 13 residues, cysteine and phenylalanine counted. Only the CDR3 DNA stays, 39 bases, in frame from base 1. CDR1 and CDR2, looked up from the germline V gene, are SGHVS and FQNEAQ. Specimen: memory T cells sorted from blood. Interpreted using the paper, the cell subset or site label stands for: CD45RO+ enriched T cells. The rearranged segments are TRBV7-8 and TRBJ2-7; no D gene is confidently identified. This receptor was obtained from a woman aged 45-65 years in good health. The nucleotide sequence is given as TGTGCCAGCAGCGGCACCGGATGGTACGAGCAGTACTTC. This yields the protein CASSGTGWYEQYF.